One and the same sample provided the 9 T cell receptor beta chains below, sequenced in a study of Ad26.COV2.S vaccination and SARS-CoV-2 variants. Sequenced by immunoSEQ multiplex PCR; TCRdb stores in-frame clones only, minus some. Counted here are around 340,000 clones, roughly 90% occurring once; the ten biggest clones make up just under 5%. Regarding treatment: over 15 received Ad26.COV2.S at low or high dose, single or two shots; five or six received placebo; per-sample allocation not given. Samples were taken on day 63 after the first vaccine or placebo injection. The sequencing here drew on peripheral blood, taken in a trial of Ad26.COV2.S vaccine versus placebo. These receptors all come from a person aged 18-60 years who received the Ad26.COV2.S COVID-19 vaccine or a placebo.

In this sample, this clone turned up once. The chain carries TRBV5-5 and TRBJ1-6; weak D call: TRBD1 (5 bases). The V end was cut by 4 bases, the J end by 0 bases, with 14 bases between. The CDR3 runs 17 residues. The germline V gene encodes CDR1 SGHKS and CDR2 YYEKEE (reference sequence). In nucleotides, the CDR3 is TGTGCCAGCAGCCCACAGACAGCAAGCTCCTATAATTCACCCCTCCACTTT. This gives the protein CASSPQTASSYNSPLHF.

The V gene is TRBV7-2, the J gene TRBJ1-2, with 10 bases identical to TRBD1. The length of the CDR3 is 15 residues. V lost 5 bases and J lost 5; bases outside the gene matches: 8. The germline V gene encodes CDR1 SGHTA and CDR2 FQGNSA. CDR3 region: CASSGGDRGRYGYTF. DNA of the CDR3: TGTGCCAGCAGCGGGGGGGACAGGGGAAGATATGGCTACACCTTC.

The V call is TRBV27, the J call TRBJ2-1; D is perhaps TRBD1 (6 bases). The germline V gene encodes CDR1 MNHEY and CDR2 SMNVEV (reference sequence). The CDR3 is made up of 13 amino acids. V was cut by 6 bases and J by 4 bases, with 10 bases left in between. For the CDR3, the DNA is TGTGCCAGCAGACAGGGTCCGTACAATGAGCAGTTCTTC. Translating it yields CASRQGPYNEQFF.

With respect to this clone: This sample also contains other DNA sequences that code for the same CDR3. The CDR3 DNA follows: TGTGCCAGCAGCGTAGGAGGCAGCAGCTCCTACAATGAGCAGTTCTTC. This sequence encodes CASSVGGSSSYNEQFF. This chain joins TRBV9 and TRBJ2-1; no definite D call. The germline gives CDR1 SGDLS, CDR2 YYNGEE. V was clipped by 0 bases and J by 0 bases, with 10 bases between them. The CDR3 sequence is 16 residues long.

The CDR3 loop is CATSRTSGRYNEQFF. The CDR3 bases are TGTGCCACCAGCAGGACTAGCGGGAGATACAATGAGCAGTTCTTC. The rearrangement uses TRBV15 and TRBJ2-1, with 12 positions matching TRBD2. The CDR3 length is 15 residues. J gave up 4 bases and V 3 bases, and 1 base lay outside the gene matches. From germline, CDR1 is LNHNV and CDR2 YYDKDF (reference sequence).

The rearrangement joins TRBV28 to TRBJ2-3, with a weak D call TRBD2 (5 bases). Germline V gene lookup returns CDR1 MDHEN and CDR2 SYDVKM. Trimming removed 8 bases at V and 1 base at J, with 10 bases between. The CDR3 runs 13 residues. In DNA, the CDR3 is TGTGCCAGCGGAGGCGGCGGCACAGATACGCAGTATTTT. Its protein product is CASGGGGTDTQYF.

V usage is TRBV4-1 and J usage is TRBJ1-5; 11 bases align to TRBD1. With 1 base clipped from V and 7 bases from J, the junction kept 6 bases outside the gene matches. CDR3 length equals 16 residues. CDR1 and CDR2 from the germline V gene are MGHRA and YSYEKL. The CDR3 reads CASSQGWTGGRQPQHF. The DNA for the CDR3 is TGCGCCAGCAGCCAAGGGTGGACAGGGGGCCGGCAGCCCCAGCATTTT.

The J gene is TRBJ1-2, the V gene TRBV18; TRBD1 matches at 7 bases. Germline assignment: CDR1 KGHSH and CDR2 LQKENI. The CDR3 sequence is 16 residues long. Trimming at V came to 3 bases and at J to 3 bases, leaving 10 bases not matched to a gene. CDR3 amino acids: CASSPLGGQGYYGYTF. CDR3 nucleotides: TGTGCCAGCTCACCCCTAGGGGGCCAGGGTTACTATGGCTACACCTTC.

This chain links TRBV28 with TRBJ2-7; the D gene is possibly TRBD1 (6 bases). From germline, CDR1 is MDHEN and CDR2 SYDVKM. Trimming left V 5 bases short and J 4 bases short, with 12 bases between. This CDR3 spans 13 amino acids. DNA for the CDR3: TGTGCCAGCAGTCGCTCGGACAGTTACGAGCAGTACTTC. Its translation: CASSRSDSYEQYF.